This TCR beta chain is from a study of shared clonotypes between healthy human individuals (dated by TCRdb to 2018 to 2020). Context from the whole study: Three men and a couple of women, aged 18 to 49 years, made up the cohort. For each donor, CD4 naive and CD4 memory were each given three plates, CD8 naive was given two plates, and CD8 memory was given one plate. Blood TCR repertoires of a handful of healthy adults were deeply sequenced to estimate repertoire size and the extent of clonotype sharing between individuals. Different laboratories and diverse techniques were used to prepare libraries and sequence TCR repertoires, to increase sequencing depth and limit assay-specific biases. Each donor's leukapheresis produced roughly between about 0.9 and 9.5 billion PBMCs.

What the study reported, not specific to this receptor: The genetic and exposure-history diversity represented was limited by the small number of donors. Naive subsets generally had larger estimated clonotype richness than memory subsets. Across several donors, around 5.4% of naive CD4, roughly 3.8% of naive CD8, roughly 2.2% of memory CD4, and roughly 0.41% of memory CD8 clonotypes were shared. Pairwise subsampling led to the expectation that sequencing depth would affect the degree of clonotype sharing among donors. Clonotypes shared by all four sorted-subset donors showed higher generation probabilities than non-shared clonotypes. Sampling was restricted to blood, and TCR repertoires in tissue are likely to differ from TCR repertoires in blood. Rarefaction of sorted-subset datasets indicated incomplete sequencing despite the large sequencing depth.

Comments on this clone: What this receptor recognizes is not known. The input lacks base qualities; no much larger clone sits a single base away. In the same sample, other DNA sequences code for this CDR3.

Donors were healthy HIV-negative adults with no recently reported acute infections or vaccinations. Only Caucasian adults living in Nashville, Tennessee, USA were represented among the donors. CD4+ T cells were enriched by magnetic negative selection; naive cells were then positively selected on CD45RA, and the negative fraction formed the memory subset. Blood was collected by leukapheresis, and PBMCs were isolated by Ficoll-Histopaque density gradient centrifugation and then cryopreserved in liquid nitrogen vapor phase. Analytical flow cytometry was used to check the purity and quantity of every magnetically sorted T cell population. From each sorted fraction, genomic DNA was isolated and quantified by UV absorbance on a Nanodrop 2000c. TCR CDR3 regions were amplified from genomic DNA by multiplex PCR using the deep immunoSEQ assay. For each cell subset, the extracted genomic DNA was distributed evenly across all wells of several immunoSEQ 96-well plates, and each plate served as one replicate. For sorted subsets, each replicate PCR was loaded with approximately 190 ng genomic DNA, equivalent to 30,000 or so T cell genomes. Purified libraries were quantified with a Qubit 3.0 fluorometer, sized on a Bioanalyzer 2100, and re-quantified with the KAPA Library Quantification kit. Every immunoSEQ 96-well plate was sequenced on a dedicated single-read 150-cycle Illumina NextSeq 550 flow cell. Processing in the source paper ran as follows. Because the immunoSEQ output held only junctional sequences and lacked quality scores, the filtering could not match the filtering applied to full-length reads. To assign V/J genes and CDR3, sequences were annotated against IMGT germline references using PyIR, a Python wrapper for IgBLAST v1.9. Reads were removed for weak V/J assignments (E-value above 1e-6), missing CDR3, stop codons, out-of-frame junctions, or ambiguous translated residues. V3J clonotypes were defined as sequences sharing the same inferred V gene, J gene, and CDR3 amino acid sequence. Percentage overlap between repertoires was computed as shared unique clonotypes divided by the size of the smaller repertoire. Repertoire richness was assessed with RTK rarefaction, the Chao1 estimator, and Recon v2.1 estimates of unobserved clonotypes. For all TCRbeta clonotypes obtained by the gDNA method from a few donors, generation probabilities were computed with OLGA. This immuneACCESS table, as held by TCRdb, lists in-frame sequences with V and J called but not all clones. Of the missing ones, under half trace to an unresolved V gene in checked studies; the others have no known cause. V, J and clone size are those of that table, while D and trimming were read from the DNA. This sample gives about 2.4 million clones in total; 80% to 95% of them show up just once. In total, the top ten clones hold roughly 0.39% of the sample.

The CDR3 spans 14 residues, from the cysteine through the phenylalanine. Only the CDR3 region is kept as DNA, spanning 42 bases read in frame from base 1. The germline V gene supplies CDR1 SQVTM and CDR2 ANQGSEA. Germline trimming: 6 bases from V, 0 bases from J; junction bases outside gene matches: 4. This receptor was obtained from a man younger than 35 in good health. Some clones in this sample may be carry-over from other donors' samples. The sequence is built from TRBV29-1 and TRBJ2-2; TRBD1 aligns with 7 central bases. What was sequenced was naive CD4+ T cells from PBMCs. Interpreted using the paper, the cell subset or site label stands for: CD45RA+ positively selected. The bases are TGCAGCGTGCGGACAGGACCGAACACCGGGGAGCTGTTTTTT. It codes for CSVRTGPNTGELFF.